Listed below are T cell receptor beta chains from one sample, sequenced in a study of Ad26.COV2.S vaccination and SARS-CoV-2 variants. Repertoires were generated with immunoSEQ multiplex PCR, while TCRdb's copy carries only in-frame clones and drops some. The sample consists of 350,000 to 500,000 clones, more than 75% of them appearing once. The source material was peripheral blood, sampled in a trial of Ad26.COV2.S vaccine versus placebo. Receptor source: a person aged 18-60 years who received the Ad26.COV2.S COVID-19 vaccine or a placebo. The CDR3 runs from the conserved cysteine through the conserved F or W. D genes are given only for firm matches. Where a row states a size, it is once, few, many or the class of an expanded clone; other rows omit it.

v_gene	abundance	d_gene	j_gene	CDR3aa	CDR3nt
TRBV7-9	.	TRBD1	TRBJ2-3	CASSLARDRGLTDTQYF	TGTGCCAGCAGCTTAGCGCGGGACAGGGGGCTTACAGATACGCAGTATTTT
TRBV12-5	.	.	TRBJ1-1	CASGLAPSAEAFF	TGTGCTAGTGGTTTGGCCCCAAGCGCTGAGGCTTTCTTT
TRBV10-3	.	.	TRBJ2-6	CAISESTGANVLTF	TGTGCCATCAGTGAGTCGACTGGGGCCAACGTCCTGACTTTC
TRBV28	.	TRBD1	TRBJ1-2	CASSLDREGGYTF	TGTGCCAGCAGTTTAGACAGGGAAGGTGGCTACACCTTC
TRBV7-8	.	TRBD1	TRBJ1-3	CASSFGTGRFTAGNTIYF	TGTGCCAGCAGCTTCGGGACAGGGAGATTTACCGCTGGAAACACCATATATTTT
TRBV9	.	.	TRBJ1-4	CASSVGQPGGKLFF	TGTGCCAGCAGCGTAGGGCAGCCCGGTGGAAAACTGTTTTTT
TRBV4-1	.	TRBD2	TRBJ2-3	CASSFGLAGTDTQYF	TGCGCCAGCAGCTTCGGACTAGCGGGCACAGATACGCAGTATTTT
TRBV28	.	TRBD1	TRBJ1-3	CASSLVRGWDTIYF	TGTGCCAGCAGTTTAGTCAGGGGGTGGGACACCATATATTTT
TRBV4-3	.	.	TRBJ2-2	CASRPSSNTGELFF	TGCGCCAGCCGGCCTAGCTCGAACACCGGGGAGCTGTTTTTT
TRBV7-6	.	TRBD2	TRBJ2-1	CASSLYSGADSYNEQFF	TGTGCCAGCAGCTTGTATAGCGGGGCTGACTCCTACAATGAGCAGTTCTTC
TRBV27	.	TRBD1	TRBJ2-5	CASRPDRALQETQYF	TGTGCCAGCAGACCGGACAGGGCCCTCCAAGAGACCCAGTACTTC
TRBV11-2	.	TRBD1	TRBJ1-2	CASSLGTGYGYTF	TGTGCCAGCAGCTTAGGGACAGGGTATGGCTACACCTTC
TRBV30	once	.	TRBJ2-5	CAWRGQETQYF	TGTGCCTGGAGGGGCCAAGAGACCCAGTACTTC
TRBV28	.	TRBD1	TRBJ2-2	CASSLSTGGLTGELFF	TGTGCCAGCAGTTTAAGTACAGGGGGCCTCACCGGGGAGCTGTTTTTT
TRBV28	.	TRBD2	TRBJ2-5	CASTRGGGVGTQYF	TGTGCCAGCACGAGAGGCGGGGGAGTAGGGACCCAGTACTTC
TRBV5-8	.	TRBD2	TRBJ2-1	CASSLEVAGWDEQFF	TGTGCCAGCAGCTTAGAGGTAGCGGGGTGGGATGAGCAGTTCTTC
TRBV5-6	.	.	TRBJ1-2	CASSLSTRDYGYTF	TGTGCCAGCAGCTTGAGTACCAGGGACTATGGCTACACCTTC
TRBV6-1	.	.	TRBJ1-1	CASSEAGGGPAFF	TGTGCCAGCAGTGAAGCGGGGGGAGGGCCGGCTTTCTTT
TRBV2	.	.	TRBJ1-2	CASSLDRRDYGYTF	TGTGCCAGCAGCCTAGACAGGAGAGACTATGGCTACACCTTC
TRBV28	.	TRBD1	TRBJ1-3	CASSLWGQGDRNTIYF	TGTGCCAGCAGTTTATGGGGACAGGGGGACCGAAACACCATATATTTT
TRBV19	.	.	TRBJ1-5	CASSIGNNLNQPQHF	TGTGCCAGTAGTATAGGCAACAACCTCAATCAGCCCCAGCATTTT
TRBV4-3	.	.	TRBJ1-2	CASSQRLGRYDGYTF	TGCGCCAGCAGCCAGAGGCTGGGACGATACGATGGCTACACCTTC
TRBV6-5	.	.	TRBJ1-2	CASSYSGEGADYGYTF	TGTGCCAGCAGTTACTCGGGGGAAGGGGCCGACTATGGCTACACCTTC
TRBV3-1/TRBV3-2	few	TRBD1	TRBJ2-5	CASRTGGFYEETQYF	TGTGCCAGTAGGACAGGGGGGTTTTACGAGGAGACCCAGTACTTC
TRBV5-1	.	TRBD1	TRBJ2-7	CASSLEDRGYDEQYF	TGCGCCAGCAGCTTGGAGGACAGGGGGTACGACGAGCAGTACTTC
TRBV18	.	TRBD2	TRBJ2-7	CASSPRITGLAGYTPYEQYF	TGTGCCAGCTCACCACGAATTACAGGACTAGCGGGGTACACCCCCTACGAGCAGTACTTC
TRBV30	.	.	TRBJ1-3	CAWSLRGTAGNTIYF	TGTGCCTGGAGCCTTCGGGGGACCGCTGGAAACACCATATATTTT
TRBV5-6	.	.	TRBJ1-6	CASSLGFGTPGSPLHF	TGTGCCAGCAGCTTGGGATTTGGGACACCAGGTTCACCCCTCCACTTT
TRBV10-1	.	.	TRBJ2-2	CASSAGAGLNTGELFF	TGCGCCAGCAGTGCGGGCGCAGGGCTGAACACCGGGGAGCTGTTTTTT
TRBV4-2	.	TRBD1	TRBJ2-7	CASSHRDSSYEQYF	TGTGCCAGCAGCCACCGGGACAGCTCCTACGAGCAGTACTTC
TRBV30	.	TRBD1	TRBJ1-3	CAWSAGQEGSGNTIYF	TGTGCCTGGAGTGCCGGACAGGAGGGCTCTGGAAACACCATATATTTT
TRBV6-5	few	.	TRBJ1-4	CASSYSTGATNEKLFF	TGTGCCAGCAGTTACTCGACTGGGGCAACTAATGAAAAACTGTTTTTT
TRBV12-3/TRBV12-4	once	.	TRBJ1-2	CASSLIPSWGYTF	TGTGCCAGCAGTTTGATCCCTTCATGGGGCTACACCTTC
TRBV5-5	.	.	TRBJ1-2	CASSLTGTSLYGYTF	TGTGCCAGCAGCTTGACAGGGACTTCCCTCTATGGCTACACCTTC
TRBV7-3	.	.	TRBJ2-1	CASSPVEGNEQFF	TGTGCCAGCAGCCCCGTCGAGGGCAATGAGCAGTTCTTC
TRBV19	.	.	TRBJ1-4	CASSMYTDNEKLFF	TGTGCCAGTAGTATGTACACAGATAATGAAAAACTGTTTTTT
TRBV6-2/TRBV6-3	.	TRBD2	TRBJ2-1	CASSYFTLAGGQMFF	TGTGCCAGCAGTTACTTCACCCTAGCGGGGGGCCAGATGTTCTTC
TRBV3-1/TRBV3-2	.	.	TRBJ1-6	CASSQGGGYNSPLHF	TGTGCCAGCAGCCAAGGGGGCGGCTATAATTCACCCCTCCACTTT
TRBV25-1	.	.	TRBJ2-4	CASSAFGIQYF	TGTGCCAGCAGTGCGTTTGGCATTCAGTACTTC
TRBV6-5	.	.	TRBJ2-1	CASRTSSPYNEQFF	TGTGCCAGCAGAACTTCCTCACCCTACAATGAGCAGTTCTTC
TRBV10-1	.	TRBD1	TRBJ1-1	CASSRDRSTTEAFF	TGCGCCAGCAGTAGGGACAGGTCGACCACTGAAGCTTTCTTT
TRBV5-8	.	TRBD2	TRBJ2-7	CASNPGGSGGFHEQYF	TGTGCCAGCAATCCCGGGGGGAGCGGGGGGTTCCACGAGCAGTACTTC
TRBV2	once	.	TRBJ1-1	CASSDYSAGNTEAFF	TGTGCCAGCAGTGACTACTCTGCGGGGAACACTGAAGCTTTCTTT
TRBV5-1	.	.	TRBJ1-1	CASSLEVDTEAFF	TGCGCCAGCAGCTTGGAAGTAGACACTGAAGCTTTCTTT
TRBV19	.	TRBD2	TRBJ2-1	CASSIVSRGENEQFF	TGTGCCAGTAGTATAGTCTCGCGGGGGGAGAATGAGCAGTTCTTC
TRBV5-1	.	.	TRBJ1-1	CASSSDRGFEAFF	TGCGCCAGCAGCTCCGATCGTGGGTTTGAAGCTTTCTTT